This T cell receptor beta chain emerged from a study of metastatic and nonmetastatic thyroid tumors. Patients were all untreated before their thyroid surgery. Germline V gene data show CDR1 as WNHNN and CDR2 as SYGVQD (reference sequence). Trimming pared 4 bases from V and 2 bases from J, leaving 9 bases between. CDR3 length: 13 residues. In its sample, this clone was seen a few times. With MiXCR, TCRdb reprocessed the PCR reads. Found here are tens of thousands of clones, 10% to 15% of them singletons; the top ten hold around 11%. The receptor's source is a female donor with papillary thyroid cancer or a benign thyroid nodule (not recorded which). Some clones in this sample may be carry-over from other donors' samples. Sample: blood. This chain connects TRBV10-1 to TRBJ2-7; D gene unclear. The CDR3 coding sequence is TGCGCCAGCAGTGGCGACCCGGCCTACGAGCAGTACTTC. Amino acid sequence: CASSGDPAYEQYF.